The 22 T cell receptor beta chains reported below all come from one sample, sequenced in a study of T cells in Graves' hyperthyroidism and ophthalmopathy (dated by TCRdb to about 2019). Library creation used multiplex PCR. Data came from an Illumina HiSeq 2000. The TCR beta CDR3 regions were amplified from RNA transcripts. The first round of RT-PCR for the TCR CDR3 was performed with the HTBI primer set and the Qiagen OneStep RT-PCR kit. Using fastp at Q25 and MiXCR, TCRdb reprocessed the public reads and kept productive beta chains. Each record represents a unique CDR3 protein, reported with the most common genes and DNA among its rows. The sample includes about 530,000 distinct CDR3 sequences, with roughly 17% observed a single time. The ten largest clones capture around 17% of the sample. Material: blood. These receptors originate from a woman under 30 with Graves' ophthalmopathy.

The V call is TRBV9, the J call TRBJ2-1; 7 bases line up with TRBD1. With V trimmed by 1 base and J by 3 bases, 10 bases remained unmatched. This CDR3 region has 17 residues. Germline V gene sequence: CDR1 SGDLS, CDR2 YYNGEE. CDR3 sequence: CASSVLQTGSGYNEQFF. The CDR3 DNA sequence: TGTGCCAGCAGCGTATTACAGACAGGGTCAGGCTACAATGAGCAGTTCTTC.

This clonotype appeared a few times. This sequence joins TRBV11-2 and TRBJ2-2; D perhaps matches TRBD1 (6 bases). Germline V lookup: CDR1 SGHAT, CDR2 FQNNGV. This CDR3 has 18 amino acids. V shed 5 bases and J shed 4 bases, with 23 bases lying between them. The CDR3 bases are TGTGCCAGCAGCCTACAACCTGAGGGGGTTCGGGTCACCGGGGAGCTGTTTTTT. Translating it yields CASSLQPEGVRVTGELFF.

This clonotype was seen ten or more times. This sequence joins TRBV29-1 and TRBJ2-7; 13 bases line up with TRBD2. This CDR3 region has 13 residues. CDR1 is SQVTM, CDR2 ANQGSEA, per germline. The J segment lost 2 bases and the V segment lost 6 bases, leaving 1 base of the junction unmatched. The CDR3 spells CSVGTSGTYEQYF. The CDR3, as DNA: TGCAGCGTGGGGACTAGCGGGACCTACGAGCAGTACTTC.

This clonotype has only a few counts. V gene TRBV7-9 combines with J gene TRBJ2-7; 8 nucleotides match TRBD1. This CDR3 has 15 amino acids. CDR1 and CDR2 (germline): SEHNR, FQNEAQ (reference sequence). V shed 5 bases, J shed 2 bases, and the junction held 8 bases outside the gene matches. The CDR3 nucleotides read TGTGCCAGCAGCCTAAGGACAGGGATACCCTACGAGCAGTACTTC. It codes for CASSLRTGIPYEQYF.

The chain links TRBV5-4 to TRBJ1-1; 8 bases are shared with TRBD1. J was trimmed by 10 bases and V by 4 bases; bases with no gene match: 12. The germline V gene encodes CDR1 SGHNT and CDR2 YYREEE (reference sequence). The CDR3 is 14 amino acids. The CDR3 is CASSGSTGEVGAFF. CDR3 DNA: TGTGCCAGCAGCGGATCGACAGGGGAGGTTGGAGCTTTCTTT.

This clonotype came up many times. The chain uses TRBV10-3 and TRBJ2-7, with TRBD1 matching over 11 bases. Trimming took 6 bases from V and 5 from J; bases not matched to a gene: 6. Germline-derived CDR1 and CDR2 are ENHRY and SYGVKD. This CDR3 comprises 14 residues. In DNA, the CDR3 is TGTGCCATCAGAGCGGACAGGGGGCCCGACGAGCAGTACTTC. Amino acids: CAIRADRGPDEQYF.

This clonotype was counted at least ten times. The chain uses TRBV28 and TRBJ2-7; tentatively, D is TRBD1 (5 bases). Trimming took 6 bases from V and 2 from J, leaving 14 bases between them. The CDR3 covers 14 residues. Germline V CDR1 and CDR2: MDHEN, SYDVKM. The CDR3 loop is CASSMTVYPYEQYF. CDR3 DNA sequence: TGTGCCAGCAGCATGACAGTCTACCCCTACGAGCAGTACTTC.

The rearrangement uses TRBV6-1 and TRBJ2-7, with 8 nucleotides matching TRBD1. From germline, CDR1 is MNHNS and CDR2 SASEGT. J lost 4 bases, V lost 7 bases, and 9 bases had no gene match. CDR3 size: 14 residues. This chain's CDR3 is CASMPQGADYEQYF. CDR3 nucleotides: TGTGCCAGCATGCCCCAGGGGGCGGATTACGAGCAGTACTTC.

The chain combines TRBV30 with TRBJ1-1; D is possibly TRBD1 (6 bases). V was cut by 1 base and J by 3 bases, with 15 bases left in between. Germline V lookup: CDR1 GTSNPN, CDR2 SVGIG (reference sequence). The CDR3 loop spans 15 amino acids. CDR3 in amino acids: CAWSAGAFGDTEAFF. The DNA of the CDR3 is TGTGCCTGGAGTGCGGGGGCCTTTGGGGACACTGAAGCTTTCTTT.

A note on this clonotype: A much larger clone lies a single base off, so this may be a read error. This chain uses TRBV30 with TRBJ1-2; D is unresolved. This CDR3 comprises 13 residues. Germline V gives CDR1 GTSNPN, CDR2 SVGIG (reference sequence). The CDR3 reads CAWSRGFNYDYTF. The CDR3 DNA reads as TGTGCCTGGAGCCGGGGATTTAACTATGACTACACCTTC.

As to this clonotype: A single base separates this from a much larger clone, so it may be a read error. The V and J genes are TRBV9 and TRBJ2-5; 9 nucleotides line up with TRBD2. Germline CDR1 SGDLS, CDR2 YYNGEE. There are 17 residues in the CDR3. CDR3 in amino acids: CASSPEAGGLYQETRYF. CDR3 nucleotides: TGTGCCAGCAGCCCCGAAGCGGGGGGACTTTACCAAGAGACCCGGTACTTC.

In this sample, this clonotype turned up many times. DNA of the CDR3: TGTGCCAGCAGCTTAGTAAGGACTGGACAGGGCAAAGAGACCCAGTACTTC. Residues: CASSLVRTGQGKETQYF. The chain joins TRBV7-2 to TRBJ2-5; TRBD1 agrees at 8 bases. V lost 1 base, J lost 3 bases, and 10 bases stayed unmatched. The germline CDR1 and CDR2 sequences are SGHTA and FQGNSA. The CDR3 has 17 residues.

Only a few counts were recorded for this clonotype. The chain links TRBV5-6 to TRBJ2-5, with 7 bases that match TRBD1. The germline CDR1 and CDR2 sequences are SGHDT and YYEEEE. The CDR3 is made up of 16 amino acids. The J segment lost 4 bases and the V segment lost 5 bases, leaving 14 bases of the junction unmatched. The CDR3 here is CASRIRGPYGIETQYF. The CDR3 nucleotides are TGTGCCAGCAGGATTAGGGGGCCTTACGGGATAGAGACCCAGTACTTC.

This clonotype was counted ten times or more. This rearrangement joins TRBV29-1 to TRBJ1-1; unclear D gene. V was trimmed by 6 bases and J by 3 bases, leaving 11 bases between them. Germline loops: CDR1 SQVTM, CDR2 ANQGSEA. The CDR3 totals 12 residues. CDR3 sequence reads: CSVIGWDTEAFF. DNA of the CDR3: TGCAGCGTCATCGGATGGGACACTGAAGCTTTCTTT.

This clonotype was detected only a few times. The V gene is TRBV20-1, the J gene TRBJ1-1, with D possibly being TRBD1 (6 bases). The germline CDR1 and CDR2 sequences are DFQATT and SNEGSKA (reference sequence). V lost 6 bases and J lost 2, with 13 bases in between. The CDR3 loop spans 13 amino acids. In DNA, the CDR3 is TGCAGTGCCACGGACAGAAGTAACACTGAAGCTTTCTTT. It translates to CSATDRSNTEAFF.

This clonotype was detected many times. The gene calls are TRBV18 and TRBJ2-1, with TRBD2 matching over 9 bases. J was trimmed by 8 bases and V by 6 bases; bases with no gene match: 11. This CDR3 spans 15 amino acids. Germline-derived CDR1 and CDR2 are KGHSH and LQKENI. The CDR3 nucleotides read TGTGCCAGCTCCCTAATAGGACTAGCGATACATGAGCAGTTCTTC. Its protein is CASSLIGLAIHEQFF.

This clonotype was seen once. One junction end does not reproduce the germline sequence, and a read error may be involved. The chain carries TRBV12-3 or TRBV12-4 and TRBJ1-6, with a possible D match to TRBD1 (5 bases). This CDR3 is built from 14 residues. In nucleotides, the CDR3 is TGTGCCAGCACCCCCGGTGACAGTAATCCACCCCTCCACTTT. This gives the protein CASTPGDSNPPLHF.

This clonotype was counted ten times or more. This chain connects TRBV27 to TRBJ1-1; TRBD1 aligns across 7 bases. Germline V gene data show CDR1 as MNHEY and CDR2 as SMNVEV (reference sequence). V dropped 7 bases and J dropped 3; count of bases not matched to a gene: 8. This CDR3 contains 14 residues. Here the CDR3 DNA reads TGTGCCAGCATTCCGACAGGGTTGGACACTGAAGCTTTCTTT. It codes for CASIPTGLDTEAFF.

This clonotype was seen repeatedly, ten times or more. J is TRBJ1-5 and V is TRBV30; no firm D call. The CDR3 length is 13 residues. Trimming stripped 0 bases from V and 3 bases from J, with 6 bases between. Germline values: CDR1 GTSNPN, CDR2 SVGIG (reference sequence). DNA for the CDR3: TGTGCCTGGAGTGTACAGAACAATCAGCCCCAGCATTTT. Protein product: CAWSVQNNQPQHF.

The rearrangement uses TRBV5-1 and TRBJ1-4; the match to TRBD1 covers 8 bases. CDR1 is SGHRS and CDR2 is YFSETQ in the germline V gene. The length of the CDR3 is 15 residues. V trimming: 5 bases; J trimming: 5 bases; junction bases outside the gene matches: 8. In DNA, the CDR3 is TGCGCCAGCAGTTCTTCCGGGACAGGAAATGAAAAACTGTTTTTT. It specifies CASSSSGTGNEKLFF.

This clonotype was picked up many times. This sequence joins TRBV28 and TRBJ2-7; 11 positions agree with TRBD2. The CDR3 is 16 amino acids. V was clipped by 5 bases and J by 1 base; unmatched bases: 7. Germline CDR1 is MDHEN and CDR2 is SYDVKM. The CDR3 spells CASSLPLAGVSYEQYF. CDR3 in DNA: TGTGCCAGCAGTCTTCCACTAGCGGGGGTTTCCTACGAGCAGTACTTC.

This sequence joins TRBV4-3 and TRBJ2-7, with 7 bases matching TRBD2. This CDR3 region has 16 residues. The germline V gene encodes CDR1 LGHNA and CDR2 YSLEER. V lost 0 bases, J lost 5 bases, and 10 bases stayed unmatched. CDR3 amino acids: CASSQEMGLADHEQYF. The CDR3 bases are TGCGCCAGCAGCCAAGAAATGGGCCTAGCGGACCACGAGCAGTACTTC.